The 25 T cell receptor beta chains below come from one sample, sequenced in a study of regulatory T cells in long-lasting Graves disease. The time point: newly diagnosed GD, antithyroid drugs for less than 3 months. After RNA was extracted from PBMCs, the TCR library was made from it. Building of the TCR beta libraries involved iRepertoire HTBI primers and Arm-PCR of CDR3 regions. TCRdb redid the calling of the multiplex PCR reads with MiXCR, one entry per CDR3 protein. The sample records around 330,000 distinct CDR3 sequences, 18% being singletons. The sample consisted of peripheral blood mononuclear cells (PBMCs), taken at new diagnosis, from a patient treated with antithyroid drugs. These receptors were collected from a female donor with Graves disease.

This clonotype was observed many times. The chain carries TRBV3-1 and TRBJ2-3; a possible D gene is TRBD2 (6 bases). The CDR3 runs to 13 residues. V was clipped by 6 bases and J by 9 bases, with 16 bases between them. Germline V gene sequence: CDR1 LGHDT, CDR2 YNNKEL (reference sequence). This chain's CDR3 is CASRPWGEETQYF. The CDR3 DNA reads TGTGCCAGCAGACCGTGGGGGGAGGAGACGCAGTATTTT.

There are many counts of this clonotype. The chain uses TRBV6-1 and TRBJ2-3, with 7 bases that match TRBD2. The CDR3 extends over 17 amino acids. The junction had 12 bases not matched to a gene; V was cut back by 2 bases and J by 4 bases. The germline V gene encodes CDR1 MNHNS and CDR2 SASEGT. CDR3 bases: TGTGCCAGCAGTGAAAATTTAGCGGGTTCTGTGGCAGATACGCAGTATTTT. This encodes CASSENLAGSVADTQYF.

This sequence joins TRBV20-1 and TRBJ2-1; 12 nucleotides match TRBD2. V lost 5 bases and J lost 9; bases outside the gene matches: 8. Germline values: CDR1 DFQATT, CDR2 SNEGSKA (reference sequence). The CDR3 contains 14 residues. CDR3 residues: CSASRLAGAVEQFF. CDR3 nucleotide sequence: TGCAGTGCTTCGCGACTAGCGGGAGCGGTTGAGCAGTTCTTC.

This clonotype was counted many times. The V and J genes are TRBV3-1 and TRBJ1-1; no definite D call. The CDR3 is 13 residues long. With 4 bases removed from V and 7 bases from J, the gap between germline ends came to 13 bases. Germline loops: CDR1 LGHDT, CDR2 YNNKEL (reference sequence). CDR3 protein: CASSLTPDIEAFF. The CDR3 nucleotides read TGTGCCAGCAGCCTGACCCCAGACATTGAAGCTTTCTTT. The full variable domain, its missing parts supplied by reference TRBV3-1 and TRBJ1-1, is DTAVSQTPKYLVTQMGNDKSIKCEQNLGHDTMYWYKQDSKKFLKIMFSYNNKELIINETVPNRFSPKSPDKAHLNLHINSLELGDSAVYFCASSLTPDIEAFFGQGTRLTVV.

This clonotype was counted at least ten times. The chain joins TRBV20-1 to TRBJ1-5; D is unclear. Germline V CDR1 and CDR2: DFQATT, SNEGSKA (reference sequence). V was clipped by 3 bases and J by 2 bases, with 11 bases between them. This CDR3 comprises 14 residues. CDR3 region: CSASEGIGNQPQHF. The CDR3 DNA sequence: TGCAGTGCTAGCGAAGGGATCGGCAATCAGCCCCAGCATTTT.

V usage is TRBV28 and J usage is TRBJ2-7; D unclear. Trimming removed 6 bases at V and 3 bases at J, with 15 bases between. CDR1 is MDHEN and CDR2 is SYDVKM in the germline V gene. The CDR3 has 14 residues. CDR3 nucleotide sequence: TGTGCCAGCAGCCCCAAGGGCACGATCTACGAGCAGTACTTC. Protein sequence: CASSPKGTIYEQYF.

This clonotype was detected ten times or more. This chain connects TRBV11-2 to TRBJ2-1, with TRBD2 matching over 13 bases. V lost 0 bases to trimming and J lost 3 bases; unmatched junction nucleotides: 8. Germline V gene data show CDR1 as SGHAT and CDR2 as FQNNGV. CDR3 length: 19 residues. CDR3 sequence reads: CASSLDETSGRPIYNEQFF. For the CDR3, the DNA is TGTGCCAGCAGCTTAGATGAGACTAGCGGGAGGCCGATCTACAATGAGCAGTTCTTC.

With respect to this clonotype: Just one base apart from a much larger clone, this may be a read error. A read error is likely, as this CDR3 ends without the conserved phenylalanine or tryptophan. The chain employs TRBV11-2 and TRBJ1-2; D perhaps matches TRBD1 (6 bases). Germline V gene data show CDR1 as SGHAT and CDR2 as FQNNGV. V dropped 1 base and J dropped 2 bases, with 8 bases sitting between them. The CDR3 covers 14 residues. CDR3 sequence (DNA): TGTGCCAGCAGCTTAGGTACAGGGAACTATGGCTACACCCTC. Its protein product is CASSLGTGNYGYTL.

This clonotype was counted many times. The rearrangement joins TRBV24-1 to TRBJ1-4; D not resolved. Trimming took off 0 bases at V and 8 bases at J, with 6 bases between the two ends. CDR1 and CDR2 (germline): KGHDR, SFDVKD. The CDR3 length is 13 residues. CDR3 in amino acids: CATSDLKGEKLFF. In nucleotides, the CDR3 is TGTGCCACCAGTGATTTGAAAGGCGAAAAACTGTTTTTT.

This clonotype appeared many times. This chain connects TRBV6-2 or TRBV6-3 to TRBJ2-2, with TRBD2 matching 7 bases. This CDR3 spans 18 amino acids. J lost 5 bases, V lost 6 bases, and 18 bases had no gene match. Looked up from germline, CDR1 is MNHEY and CDR2 is SVGEGT. The CDR3 DNA reads TGTGCCAGCAGCCCCATCGCAGCGGGAAAAAGGGGAACCGGGGAGCTGTTTTTT. Encoded protein: CASSPIAAGKRGTGELFF.

At least ten counts were recorded for this clonotype. The chain combines TRBV27 with TRBJ2-7; 10 bases match TRBD2. This CDR3 is 15 amino acids long. CDR1 is MNHEY, CDR2 SMNVEV, per germline (reference sequence). V shed 6 bases, J shed 2 bases, and the junction held 7 bases outside the gene matches. CDR3 bases: TGTGCCAGCAGCCGATTAGCGGGAGGTACCTACGAGCAGTACTTC. This codes for CASSRLAGGTYEQYF.

CDR3 sequence (DNA): TGTGCCAGCAGTTCGGGACAAGATGGGCAGTTCTTC. Translation gives CASSSGQDGQFF. The rearrangement joins TRBV2 to TRBJ2-1, with D possibly matching TRBD1 (6 bases). Trimming took off 5 bases at V and 12 bases at J, with 14 bases between the two ends. Looked up from germline, CDR1 is SNHLY and CDR2 is FYNNEI. The CDR3 is made up of 12 amino acids.

The genes are TRBV5-1 and TRBJ2-7; 9 bases fit TRBD1. The CDR3 length is 13 residues. Looked up from germline, CDR1 is SGHRS and CDR2 is YFSETQ. Germline trimming cut 4 bases from V and 3 bases from J; bases unmatched to any gene: 2. As DNA, the CDR3 is TGCGCCAGCAGCGGGGACAGGGACTACGAGCAGTACTTC. Protein sequence: CASSGDRDYEQYF.

Comments on this clonotype: A read error may be the cause here, since a much bigger clone is one base away. The CDR3, as DNA: TGTGCCAGCAGCTTAGCGCTGGCGGCAAATAATGAAAAACTGTTTTTT. This sequence encodes CASSLALAANNEKLFF. This chain uses TRBV7-9 with TRBJ1-4, with D hard to call. The CDR3 has 16 residues. Looked up from germline, CDR1 is SEHNR and CDR2 is FQNEAQ (reference sequence). V was clipped by 0 bases and J by 4 bases, with 12 bases between them. The whole variable domain, filled in from reference TRBV7-9 and TRBJ1-4, reads DTGVSQNPRHKITKRGQNVTFRCDPISEHNRLYWYRQTLGQGPEFLTYFQNEAQLEKSRLLSDRFSAERPKGSFSTLEIQRTEQGDSAMYLCASSLALAANNEKLFFGSGTQLSVL.

The genes are TRBV20-1 and TRBJ2-7; 12 bases are shared with TRBD2. CDR1 is DFQATT, CDR2 SNEGSKA, per germline (reference sequence). Unmatched junction bases numbered 18, after V lost 6 bases and J lost 0 bases. There are 19 residues in the CDR3. The CDR3 DNA reads as TGCAGTGCCAGGTACCCACCGGGACTAGCGGGCGCGAGCTCCTACGAGCAGTACTTC. This encodes CSARYPPGLAGASSYEQYF.

This clonotype showed up many times. V gene TRBV5-8 combines with J gene TRBJ2-3; 9 bases map to TRBD2. The CDR3 runs to 16 residues. Germline assignment: CDR1 SGHTS and CDR2 YDEGEE. V shed 1 base, J shed 6 bases, and the junction held 9 bases outside the gene matches. CDR3 amino acids: CASSLRLAGSGDTQYF. In DNA, the CDR3 is TGTGCCAGCAGCTTGCGGCTAGCGGGAAGCGGCGATACGCAGTATTTT.

This clonotype has at least ten counts. The V and J genes are TRBV30 and TRBJ2-1, with 14 positions matching TRBD2. There are 14 residues in the CDR3. The ends lost 8 bases at V and 8 bases at J; junction bases unmatched: 8. Germline V gene sequence: CDR1 GTSNPN, CDR2 SVGIG (reference sequence). CDR3 protein: CAGGLAGGGYEQFF. Here the CDR3 DNA reads TGTGCCGGCGGACTAGCGGGAGGAGGGTATGAGCAGTTCTTC.

This chain links TRBV27 with TRBJ1-1; D may be TRBD1 (5 bases). Germline assignment: CDR1 MNHEY and CDR2 SMNVEV (reference sequence). There are 12 residues in the CDR3. Trimming took off 4 bases at V and 7 bases at J, with 10 bases between the two ends. Here the CDR3 DNA reads TGTGCCAGCAGTTATCGGGGGGGTGAAGCTTTCTTT. It encodes CASSYRGGEAFF.

CDR3 residues: CASSFPRASSYNEQFF. The CDR3 DNA follows: TGTGCCAGTAGTTTCCCGCGGGCCAGCTCCTACAATGAGCAGTTCTTC. This sequence joins TRBV19 and TRBJ2-1; TRBD2 might be the D (5 bases). The CDR3 contains 16 residues. Per the germline V gene, CDR1 is LNHDA and CDR2 is SQIVND (reference sequence). Deletions cut 5 bases from V and 0 bases from J, with 14 bases between.

The rearrangement uses TRBV4-1 and TRBJ1-4; D gene unclear. The CDR3 length is 17 residues. Trimming removed 2 bases from V and 0 bases from J, with 13 bases in between. Looked up from germline, CDR1 is MGHRA and CDR2 is YSYEKL. The chain's CDR3 is CASSQIGRGATNEKLFF. The CDR3 nucleotides are TGCGCCAGCAGCCAAATAGGGCGTGGGGCAACTAATGAAAAACTGTTTTTT.

This clonotype has a count of ten or more. The chain uses TRBV2 and TRBJ2-2; a weak D match, TRBD2 (5 bases). Germline V gene sequence: CDR1 SNHLY, CDR2 FYNNEI. The CDR3 has 14 residues. Deletions cut 6 bases from V and 6 bases from J, with 14 bases between. CDR3 sequence: CASRSLLDSGELFF. Here the CDR3 DNA reads TGTGCCAGCAGATCACTTTTGGACTCCGGGGAGCTGTTTTTT.

The table lists this clonotype with a count of one. This may come from a read error, since a much larger clone is one base off. The rearrangement joins TRBV6-2 or TRBV6-3 to TRBJ2-2, with D tentatively TRBD2 (6 bases). The germline V and J ends were trimmed by 5 bases and 2 bases, with 12 bases remaining between them. Germline V gives CDR1 MNHEY, CDR2 SVGEGT. The CDR3 runs 15 residues. The CDR3 DNA reads as TGTGCCAGCAGTCCCACTAGCAGAAACACCGGGGAGCTGTTTTTT. Its protein is CASSPTSRNTGELFF.

This clonotype was seen at least ten times. CDR3 sequence: CASSLKGGSEKLFF. The CDR3 DNA reads as TGTGCCAGCAGTTTAAAGGGTGGGAGTGAAAAACTGTTTTTT. This chain uses TRBV12-3 or TRBV12-4 with TRBJ1-4, with unresolved D. This CDR3 has 14 residues. V lost 2 bases to trimming and J lost 7 bases, with 11 bases between them.

Many counts were recorded for this clonotype. This sequence joins TRBV13 and TRBJ2-7, with D perhaps matching TRBD1 or TRBD2 (5 bases each). Deletions cut 0 bases from V and 3 bases from J, with 18 bases between. This CDR3 spans 17 amino acids. Germline values: CDR1 PRHDT, CDR2 FYEKMQ (reference sequence). CDR3 in DNA: TGTGCCAGCAGCTTAGGGTCCCTAGGGGACCCCGACTACGAGCAGTACTTC. Protein product: CASSLGSLGDPDYEQYF.

This chain joins TRBV27 and TRBJ2-1; D gene unclear. The germline CDR1 and CDR2 sequences are MNHEY and SMNVEV (reference sequence). There are 13 residues in the CDR3. Trimming removed 10 bases from V and 10 bases from J, with 20 bases in between. The chain's CDR3 is CATRLDSTREQFF. Here the CDR3 DNA reads TGTGCCACGCGTTTAGACTCCACCAGGGAGCAGTTCTTC.